Reported below is one T cell receptor beta chain. Its antigen is not identified. Trimming left V 0 bases short and J 3 bases short, with 12 bases between. This CDR3 has 15 residues. Per germline, CDR1 SGDLS and CDR2 YYNGEE. This entry comes from a study of T cell repertoires in cytomegalovirus infection. Study-level findings and limits: There were carriers of CMV plus the relevant HLA, and cumulative public TCR beta family frequency identified them.

TCRdb used MiXCR to reprocess the reads, holding one entry per CDR3 protein. Of roughly 860,000 distinct CDR3 sequences in the sample, approximately 32% were seen once. The sequence came from a human donor in good health (CMV status not recorded). Some clones in this sample may be carry-over from other donors' samples. The sample consisted of cultured CD8+ T cells from PBMCs, taken from culture after CMV antigen stimulation. This sequence joins TRBV9 and TRBJ2-5; either TRBD1 or TRBD2 may supply D (6 bases each). CDR3 amino acids: CASSVGDGGKETQYF. CDR3 sequence (DNA): TGTGCCAGCAGCGTAGGCGACGGGGGCAAAGAGACCCAGTACTTC.